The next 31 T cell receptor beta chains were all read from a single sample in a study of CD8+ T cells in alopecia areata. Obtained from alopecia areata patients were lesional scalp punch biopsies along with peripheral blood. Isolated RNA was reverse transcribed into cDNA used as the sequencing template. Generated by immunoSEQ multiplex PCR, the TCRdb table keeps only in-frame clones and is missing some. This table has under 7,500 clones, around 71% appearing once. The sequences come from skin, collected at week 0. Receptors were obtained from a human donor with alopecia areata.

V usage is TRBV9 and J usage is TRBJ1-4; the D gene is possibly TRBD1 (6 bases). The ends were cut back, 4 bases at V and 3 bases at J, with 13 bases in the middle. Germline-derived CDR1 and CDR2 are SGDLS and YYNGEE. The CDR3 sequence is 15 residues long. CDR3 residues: CASSPRQDPNEKLFF. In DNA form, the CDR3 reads TGTGCCAGCAGCCCCCGACAGGATCCTAATGAAAAACTGTTTTTT. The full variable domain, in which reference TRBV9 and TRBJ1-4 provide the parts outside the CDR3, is DSGVTQTPKHLITATGQRVTLRCSPRSGDLSVYWYQQSLDQGLQFLIQYYNGEERAKGNILERFSAQQFPDLHSELNLSSLELGDSALYFCASSPRQDPNEKLFFGSGTQLSVL.

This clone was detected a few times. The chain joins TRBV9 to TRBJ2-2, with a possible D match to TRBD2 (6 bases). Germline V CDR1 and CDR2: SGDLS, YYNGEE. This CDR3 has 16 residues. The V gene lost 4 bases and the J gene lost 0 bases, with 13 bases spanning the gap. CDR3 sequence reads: CASSPGTLANTGELFF. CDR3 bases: TGTGCCAGCAGCCCGGGGACTCTCGCGAACACCGGGGAGCTGTTTTTT.

The CDR3 protein is CASSPGQGNTEAFF. The CDR3 region has the DNA TGTGCCAGCAGCCCGGGACAGGGGAACACTGAAGCTTTCTTT. V is TRBV7-9 and J is TRBJ1-1; 9 bases match TRBD1. CDR3 size: 14 residues. Germline lookup yields CDR1 SEHNR and CDR2 FQNEAQ (reference sequence). Trimming cost V 5 bases and J 1 base; bases outside gene matches: 2.

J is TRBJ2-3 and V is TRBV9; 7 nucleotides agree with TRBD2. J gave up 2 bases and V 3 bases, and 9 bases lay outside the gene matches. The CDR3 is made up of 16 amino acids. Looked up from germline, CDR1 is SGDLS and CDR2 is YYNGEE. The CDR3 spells CASSASRGFLTDTQYF. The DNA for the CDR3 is TGTGCCAGCAGCGCCTCGCGGGGGTTCCTCACAGATACGCAGTATTTT.

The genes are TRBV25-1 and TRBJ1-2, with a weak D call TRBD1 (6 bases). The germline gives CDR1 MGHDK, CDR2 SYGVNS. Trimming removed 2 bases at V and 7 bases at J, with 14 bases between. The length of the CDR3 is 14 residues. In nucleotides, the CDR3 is TGTGCCAGCAGTGAACAGGGGAGCCTAAGTGGCTACACCTTC. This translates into CASSEQGSLSGYTF.

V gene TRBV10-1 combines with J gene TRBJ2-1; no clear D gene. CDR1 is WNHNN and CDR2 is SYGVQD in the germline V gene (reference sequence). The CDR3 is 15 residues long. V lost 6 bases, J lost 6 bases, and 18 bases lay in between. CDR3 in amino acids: CASRENRTWGNEQFF. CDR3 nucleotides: TGCGCCAGCAGGGAAAACCGGACCTGGGGCAATGAGCAGTTCTTC.

The CDR3 DNA follows: TGTGCCATCAGGACGACAGGGCGGGATAACTATGGCTACACCTTC. As protein: CAIRTTGRDNYGYTF. This chain connects TRBV10-3 to TRBJ1-2, with 7 nucleotides matching TRBD1. CDR1 and CDR2 from the germline V gene are ENHRY and SYGVKD. The length of the CDR3 is 15 residues. The junction had 8 bases not matched to a gene; V was cut back by 6 bases and J by 1 base.

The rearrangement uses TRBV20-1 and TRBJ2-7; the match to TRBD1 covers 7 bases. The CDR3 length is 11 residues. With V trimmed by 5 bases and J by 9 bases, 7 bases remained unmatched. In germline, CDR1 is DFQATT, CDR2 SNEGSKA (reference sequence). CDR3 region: CSAYYRGSQYF. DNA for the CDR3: TGCAGTGCTTACTACAGGGGATCGCAGTACTTC.

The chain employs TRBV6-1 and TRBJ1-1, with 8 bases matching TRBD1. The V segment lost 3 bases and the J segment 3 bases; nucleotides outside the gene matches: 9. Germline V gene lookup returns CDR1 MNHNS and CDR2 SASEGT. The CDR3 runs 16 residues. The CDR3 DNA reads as TGTGCCAGCAGTGACAGGACAGGGCCCTGGGACACTGAAGCTTTCTTT. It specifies CASSDRTGPWDTEAFF.

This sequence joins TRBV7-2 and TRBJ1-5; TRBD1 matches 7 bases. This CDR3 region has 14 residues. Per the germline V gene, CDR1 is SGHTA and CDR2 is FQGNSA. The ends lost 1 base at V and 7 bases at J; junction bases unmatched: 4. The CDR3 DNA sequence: TGTGCCAGCAGCTTAGTGCAGGGGGGACAGCCCCAGCATTTT. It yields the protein CASSLVQGGQPQHF.

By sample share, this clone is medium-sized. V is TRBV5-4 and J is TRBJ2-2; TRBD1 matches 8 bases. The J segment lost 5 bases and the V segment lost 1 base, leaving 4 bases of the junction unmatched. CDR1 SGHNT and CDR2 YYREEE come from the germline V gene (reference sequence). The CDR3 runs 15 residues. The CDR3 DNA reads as TGTGCCAGCAGCTTGATTCAGGGGGCTACCGGGGAGCTGTTTTTT. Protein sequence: CASSLIQGATGELFF.

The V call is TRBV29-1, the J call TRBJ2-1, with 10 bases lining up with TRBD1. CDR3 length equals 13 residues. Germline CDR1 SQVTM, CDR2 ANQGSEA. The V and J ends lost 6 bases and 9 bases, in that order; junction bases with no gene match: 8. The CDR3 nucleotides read TGCAGCGTAGGGACAGGGGAGGAAGGTGAGCAGTTCTTC. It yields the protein CSVGTGEEGEQFF.

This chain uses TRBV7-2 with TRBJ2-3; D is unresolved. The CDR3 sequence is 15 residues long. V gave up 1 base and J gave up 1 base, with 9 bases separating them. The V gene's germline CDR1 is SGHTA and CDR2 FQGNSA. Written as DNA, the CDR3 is TGTGCCAGCAGCTTAGAACCAGGACGCACAGATACGCAGTATTTT. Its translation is CASSLEPGRTDTQYF.

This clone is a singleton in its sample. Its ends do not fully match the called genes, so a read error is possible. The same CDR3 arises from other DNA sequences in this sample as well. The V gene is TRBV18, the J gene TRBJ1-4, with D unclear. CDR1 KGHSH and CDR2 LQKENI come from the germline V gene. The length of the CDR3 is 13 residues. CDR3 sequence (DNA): TGCGCCAGCTCACCGGGCCTTAATGAAAAACTGTTTTTT. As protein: CASSPGLNEKLFF.

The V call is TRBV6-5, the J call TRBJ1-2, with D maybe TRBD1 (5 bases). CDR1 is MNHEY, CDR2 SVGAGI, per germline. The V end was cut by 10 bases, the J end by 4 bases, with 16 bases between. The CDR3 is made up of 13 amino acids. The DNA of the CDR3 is TGTGCCACCTTCGGACAACAACTCTATGGCTACACCTTC. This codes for CATFGQQLYGYTF.

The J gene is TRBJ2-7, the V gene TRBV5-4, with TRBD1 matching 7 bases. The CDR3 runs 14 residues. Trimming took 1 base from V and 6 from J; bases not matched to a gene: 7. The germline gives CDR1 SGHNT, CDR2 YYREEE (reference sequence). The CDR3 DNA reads TGTGCCAGCAGCTTGAGGCAGGGGGTAGGCGAGCAGTACTTC. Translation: CASSLRQGVGEQYF.

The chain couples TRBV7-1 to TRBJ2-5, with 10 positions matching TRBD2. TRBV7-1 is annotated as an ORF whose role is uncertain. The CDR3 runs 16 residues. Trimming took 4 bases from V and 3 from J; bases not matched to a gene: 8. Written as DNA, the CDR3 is TGTGCCAGCAGCTTAGAGCGGGGGGGCCGAAAAGAGACCCAGTACTTC. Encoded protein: CASSLERGGRKETQYF.

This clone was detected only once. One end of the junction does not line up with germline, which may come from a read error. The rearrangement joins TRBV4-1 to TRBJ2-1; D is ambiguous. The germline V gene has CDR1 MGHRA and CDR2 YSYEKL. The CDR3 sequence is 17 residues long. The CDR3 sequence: CASSQVDLGFSHNEQFF. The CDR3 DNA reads TGCGCCAGCAGCCAAGTTGACCTGGGGTTCTCCCACAATGAGCAGTTCTTC.

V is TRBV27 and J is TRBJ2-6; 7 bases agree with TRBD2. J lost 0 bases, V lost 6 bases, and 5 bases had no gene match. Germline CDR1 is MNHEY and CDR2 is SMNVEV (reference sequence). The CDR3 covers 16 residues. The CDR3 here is CASRKGTISGANVLTF. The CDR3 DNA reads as TGTGCCAGCAGGAAGGGGACTATCTCTGGGGCCAACGTCCTGACTTTC. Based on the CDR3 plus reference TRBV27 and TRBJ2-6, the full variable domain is EAQVTQNPRYLITVTGKKLTVTCSQNMNHEYMSWYRQDPGLGLRQIYYSMNVEVTDKGDVPEGYKVSRKEKRNFPLILESPSPNQTSLYFCASRKGTISGANVLTFGAGSRLTVL.

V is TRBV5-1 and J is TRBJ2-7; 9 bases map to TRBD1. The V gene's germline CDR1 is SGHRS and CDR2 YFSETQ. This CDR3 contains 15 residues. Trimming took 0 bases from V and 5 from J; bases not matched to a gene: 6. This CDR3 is CASSLAGTGPHEQYF. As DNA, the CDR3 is TGCGCCAGCAGCTTGGCCGGGACAGGGCCCCACGAGCAGTACTTC.

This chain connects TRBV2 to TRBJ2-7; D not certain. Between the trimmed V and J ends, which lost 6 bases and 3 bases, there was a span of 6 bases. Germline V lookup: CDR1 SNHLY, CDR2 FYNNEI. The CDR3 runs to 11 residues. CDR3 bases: TGTGCCAGCAGCCCCGGCTACGAGCAGTACTTC. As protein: CASSPGYEQYF. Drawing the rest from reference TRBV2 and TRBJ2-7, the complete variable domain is EPEVTQTPSHQVTQMGQEVILRCVPISNHLYFYWYRQILGQKVEFLVSFYNNEISEKSEIFDDQFSVERPDGSNFTLKIRSTKLEDSAMYFCASSPGYEQYFGPGTRLTVT.

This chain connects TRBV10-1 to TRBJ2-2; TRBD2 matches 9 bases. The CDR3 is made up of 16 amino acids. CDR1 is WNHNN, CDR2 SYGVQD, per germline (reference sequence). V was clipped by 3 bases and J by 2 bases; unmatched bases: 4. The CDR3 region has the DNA TGCGCCAGCAGTGATAGCGGGGGTCACAACACCGGGGAGCTGTTTTTT. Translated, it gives CASSDSGGHNTGELFF.

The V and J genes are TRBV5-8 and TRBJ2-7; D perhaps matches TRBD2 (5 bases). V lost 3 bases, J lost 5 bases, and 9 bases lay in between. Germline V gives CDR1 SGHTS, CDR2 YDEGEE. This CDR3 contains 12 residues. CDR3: CASSWGVNEQYF. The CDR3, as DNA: TGTGCCAGCAGCTGGGGAGTTAACGAGCAGTACTTC. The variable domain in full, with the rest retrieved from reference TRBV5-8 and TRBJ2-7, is EAGVTQSPTHLIKTRGQQATLRCSPISGHTSVYWYQQALGLGLQFLLWYDEGEERNRGNFPPRFSGRQFPNYSSELNVNALELEDSALYLCASSWGVNEQYFGPGTRLTVT.

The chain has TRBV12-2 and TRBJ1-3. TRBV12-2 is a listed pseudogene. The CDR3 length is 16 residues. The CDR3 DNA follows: TGTGCAAGTCGCTCCTGGCGCGGATCGTCGGGAAACACCATATATTTT. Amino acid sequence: CASRSWRGSSGNTIYF.

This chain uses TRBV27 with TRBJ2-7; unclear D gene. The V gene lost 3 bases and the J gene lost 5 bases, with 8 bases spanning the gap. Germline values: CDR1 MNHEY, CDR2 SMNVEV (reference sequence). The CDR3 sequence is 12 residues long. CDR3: CASSLLGDEQYF. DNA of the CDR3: TGTGCCAGCAGTTTGCTTGGGGACGAGCAGTACTTC.

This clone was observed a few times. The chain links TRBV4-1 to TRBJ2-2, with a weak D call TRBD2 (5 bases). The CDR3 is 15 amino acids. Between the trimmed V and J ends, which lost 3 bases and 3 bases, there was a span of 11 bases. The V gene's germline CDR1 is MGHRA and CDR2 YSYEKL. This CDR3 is CASSQRVFYTGELFF. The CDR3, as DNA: TGCGCCAGCAGCCAGAGGGTTTTTTACACCGGGGAGCTGTTTTTT.

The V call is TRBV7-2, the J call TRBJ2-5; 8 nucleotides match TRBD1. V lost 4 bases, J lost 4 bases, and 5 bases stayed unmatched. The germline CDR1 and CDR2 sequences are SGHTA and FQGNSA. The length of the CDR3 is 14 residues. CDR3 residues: CASSSGTGRETQYF. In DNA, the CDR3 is TGTGCCAGCAGCTCCGGGACAGGTCGAGAGACCCAGTACTTC.

CDR3 in DNA: TGTGCCAGCAGCTTAGGCAGGGATGCTTTCTTT. It yields the protein CASSLGRDAFF. This chain connects TRBV5-4 to TRBJ1-1; TRBD1 is a possible D gene (5 bases). This CDR3 comprises 11 residues. V was shortened by 2 bases and J by 11 bases, with 10 bases between the two germline ends. CDR1 is SGHNT, CDR2 YYREEE, per germline (reference sequence).

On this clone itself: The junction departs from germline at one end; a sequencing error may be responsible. CDR3 DNA: TGTGCTAGCAGCCCACTTGGGGCTAGCGGGGGGTACAATGAGCAGTTCTTC. The encoded protein is CASSPLGASGGYNEQFF. This rearrangement joins TRBV7-7 to TRBJ2-1; the match to TRBD2 covers 11 bases. The germline V gene encodes CDR1 SSHAT and CDR2 FNYEAQ (reference sequence). CDR3 size: 17 residues.

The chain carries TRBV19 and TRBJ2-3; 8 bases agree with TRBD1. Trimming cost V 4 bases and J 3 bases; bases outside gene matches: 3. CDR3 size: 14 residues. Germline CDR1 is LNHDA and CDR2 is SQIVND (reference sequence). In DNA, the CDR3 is TGTGCCAGTAGTACACAGGGGGGAACAGATACGCAGTATTTT. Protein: CASSTQGGTDTQYF.

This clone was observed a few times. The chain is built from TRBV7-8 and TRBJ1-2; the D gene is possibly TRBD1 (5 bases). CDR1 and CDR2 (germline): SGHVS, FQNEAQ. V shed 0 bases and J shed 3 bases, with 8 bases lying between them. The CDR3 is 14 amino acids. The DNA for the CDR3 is TGTGCCAGCAGCTTAGCCAGGGCTTACTATGGCTACACCTTC. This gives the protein CASSLARAYYGYTF.